These 13 T cell receptor beta chains came from one sample sequenced in a study of blood T cell repertoires in COVID-19. The data were produced by immunoSEQ multiplex PCR, yet TCRdb's version contains in-frame clones alone and is incomplete. The sample lists approximately 150,000 clones; around four fifths were seen once. Sequencing was carried out using PBMCs or T cells enriched from blood (not recorded which). The source of these receptors is a man aged 70-80 years who had been exposed to COVID-19.

The chain employs TRBV29-1 and TRBJ1-1, with 8 bases lining up with TRBD1. Germline trimming cut 7 bases from V and 10 bases from J; bases unmatched to any gene: 11. There are 12 residues in the CDR3. Germline-derived CDR1 and CDR2 are SQVTM and ANQGSEA. CDR3 nucleotides: TGCAGCGGGGTAGACAGGGGCCAGGGAGCTTTCTTT. Translating gives CSGVDRGQGAFF. Complete variable domain (other parts from reference TRBV29-1 and TRBJ1-1): SAVISQKPSRDICQRGTSLTIQCQVDSQVTMMFWYRQQPGQSLTLIATANQGSEATYESGFVIDKFPISRPNLTFSTLTVSNMSPEDSSIYLCSGVDRGQGAFFGQGTRLTVV.

The chain recombines TRBV7-9 with TRBJ1-2, with TRBD1 matching over 9 bases. Germline CDR1 reads SEHNR; CDR2 reads FQNEAQ (reference sequence). This CDR3 has 14 residues. J lost 5 bases, V lost 7 bases, and 8 bases had no gene match. For the CDR3, the DNA is TGTGCCAGCACCCAGACAGGGGGAGGTTATGGCTACACCTTC. It encodes CASTQTGGGYGYTF.

This chain uses TRBV28 with TRBJ1-2; D is undetermined. The CDR3 consists of 12 residues. CDR1 is MDHEN and CDR2 is SYDVKM in the germline V gene. V was pared by 6 bases and J by 9 bases, with 14 bases between. This chain's CDR3 is CASRRRSASYTF. For the CDR3, the DNA is TGTGCCAGCAGAAGGAGATCGGCTAGCTACACCTTC.

This clone was detected only once. The CDR3 DNA follows: TGTGCCAGTAGTACCCGGGACAGGGGGGCAACCACAGATACGCAGTATTTT. Residues: CASSTRDRGATTDTQYF. The chain is built from TRBV19 and TRBJ2-3; TRBD1 aligns across 11 bases. This CDR3 region has 17 residues. Per the germline V gene, CDR1 is LNHDA and CDR2 is SQIVND (reference sequence). V lost 4 bases and J lost 2; bases outside the gene matches: 8.

The genes are TRBV25-1 and TRBJ1-2; 8 bases align to TRBD1. With 3 bases clipped from V and 4 bases from J, the junction kept 7 bases outside the gene matches. The length of the CDR3 is 15 residues. Germline V gene sequence: CDR1 MGHDK, CDR2 SYGVNS. The CDR3: CASSDGSGGSYGYTF. DNA of the CDR3: TGTGCCAGCAGTGACGGTTCAGGGGGCAGCTATGGCTACACCTTC.

In its sample, this clone was seen once. The DNA of the CDR3 is TGTGCCAGCAGCTTATCTCGGCTAGCGGGGGGGCGGAATGAGCAGTTCTTC. Translated, it gives CASSLSRLAGGRNEQFF. J is TRBJ2-1 and V is TRBV7-8, with 12 bases lining up with TRBD2. Germline values: CDR1 SGHVS, CDR2 FQNEAQ. V was clipped by 2 bases and J by 7 bases; unmatched bases: 9. There are 17 residues in the CDR3. Looking up the rest from reference TRBV7-8 and TRBJ2-1 gives the full variable domain: GAGVSQSPRYKVAKRGQDVALRCDPISGHVSLFWYQQALGQGPEFLTYFQNEAQLDKSGLPSDRFFAERPEGSVSTLKIQRTQQEDSAVYLCASSLSRLAGGRNEQFFGPGTRLTVL.

V gene TRBV3-1 (or the pseudogene TRBV3-2) combines with J gene TRBJ1-5; 8 bases align to TRBD1. The germline V gene encodes CDR1 LGHDT and CDR2 YNNKEL (reference sequence). Unmatched junction bases numbered 9, after V lost 3 bases and J lost 5 bases. The CDR3 is 16 residues long. The CDR3 DNA sequence: TGTGCCAGCAGCCAGGGAGGACAGGGCTTGTATCAGCCCCAGCATTTT. This codes for CASSQGGQGLYQPQHF.

V gene TRBV28 combines with J gene TRBJ2-6; D remains unclear. Germline-derived CDR1 and CDR2 are MDHEN and SYDVKM. The length of the CDR3 is 14 residues. V lost 8 bases, J lost 0 bases, and 8 bases lay in between. The CDR3 DNA sequence: TGTGCCAGCTATTCGTACTCTGGGGCCAACGTCCTGACTTTC. This translates into CASYSYSGANVLTF.

V is TRBV4-3 and J is TRBJ2-7, with D maybe TRBD1 (5 bases). Trimming cost V 0 bases and J 3 bases, with 12 bases left between them. From germline, CDR1 is LGHNA and CDR2 YSLEER. This CDR3 has 15 amino acids. CDR3 amino acids: CASSQEPGKGYEQYF. The CDR3 DNA reads TGCGCCAGCAGCCAAGAGCCAGGGAAGGGCTACGAGCAGTACTTC.

The chain carries TRBV4-3 and TRBJ1-6; possibly TRBD1 for D (5 bases). With 0 bases removed from V and 14 bases from J, the gap between germline ends came to 11 bases. This CDR3 is built from 13 residues. Germline V lookup: CDR1 LGHNA, CDR2 YSLEER. CDR3 protein: CASSQEAGMALHF. DNA of the CDR3: TGCGCCAGCAGCCAAGAGGCAGGGATGGCCCTCCACTTT.

A note on this clone: The sample contains more than one DNA sequence encoding this CDR3. The chain carries TRBV5-1 and TRBJ1-2; the D is unclear. The CDR3 has 13 residues. Trimming removed 2 bases at V and 3 bases at J, with 8 bases between. Germline CDR1 is SGHRS and CDR2 is YFSETQ. The CDR3 sequence is CASSFGGDYGYTF. Here the CDR3 DNA reads TGCGCCAGCAGCTTCGGCGGGGACTATGGCTACACCTTC.

The J gene is TRBJ2-7, the V gene TRBV5-1; TRBD1 is a possible D gene (6 bases). This CDR3 is built from 16 residues. Germline lookup yields CDR1 SGHRS and CDR2 YFSETQ. The V gene lost 0 bases and the J gene lost 0 bases, with 13 bases spanning the gap. CDR3 sequence: CASSLGGWDTSYEQYF. The CDR3 DNA sequence: TGCGCCAGCAGCTTGGGAGGATGGGACACCTCCTACGAGCAGTACTTC. Full variable domain (remainder filled in from reference TRBV5-1 and TRBJ2-7): KAGVTQTPRYLIKTRGQQVTLSCSPISGHRSVSWYQQTPGQGLQFLFEYFSETQRNKGNFPGRFSGRQFSNSRSEMNVSTLELGDSALYLCASSLGGWDTSYEQYFGPGTRLTVT.

This chain links TRBV5-1 with TRBJ1-2; the D gene is possibly TRBD1 (5 bases). Germline CDR1 is SGHRS and CDR2 is YFSETQ. CDR3 size: 12 residues. V was cut by 6 bases and J by 2 bases, with 8 bases left in between. The CDR3 sequence is CASMGQNYGYTF. CDR3 bases: TGCGCCAGCATGGGGCAGAACTATGGCTACACCTTC.